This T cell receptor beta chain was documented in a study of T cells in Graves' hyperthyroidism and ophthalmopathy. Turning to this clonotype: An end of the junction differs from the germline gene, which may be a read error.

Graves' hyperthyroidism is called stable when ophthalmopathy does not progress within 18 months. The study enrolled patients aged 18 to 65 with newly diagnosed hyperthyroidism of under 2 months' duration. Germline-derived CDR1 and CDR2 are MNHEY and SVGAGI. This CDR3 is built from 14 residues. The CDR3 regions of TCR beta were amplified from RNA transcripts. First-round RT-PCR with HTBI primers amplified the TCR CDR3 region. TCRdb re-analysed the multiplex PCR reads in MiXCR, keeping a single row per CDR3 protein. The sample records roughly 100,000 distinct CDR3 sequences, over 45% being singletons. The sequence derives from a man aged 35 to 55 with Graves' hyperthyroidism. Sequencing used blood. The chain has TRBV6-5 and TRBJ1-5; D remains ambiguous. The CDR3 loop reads CAGSQVGFNLPQHF. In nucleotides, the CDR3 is TGTGCCGGCAGCCAGGTGGGGTTCAATCTGCCCCAGCATTTT.